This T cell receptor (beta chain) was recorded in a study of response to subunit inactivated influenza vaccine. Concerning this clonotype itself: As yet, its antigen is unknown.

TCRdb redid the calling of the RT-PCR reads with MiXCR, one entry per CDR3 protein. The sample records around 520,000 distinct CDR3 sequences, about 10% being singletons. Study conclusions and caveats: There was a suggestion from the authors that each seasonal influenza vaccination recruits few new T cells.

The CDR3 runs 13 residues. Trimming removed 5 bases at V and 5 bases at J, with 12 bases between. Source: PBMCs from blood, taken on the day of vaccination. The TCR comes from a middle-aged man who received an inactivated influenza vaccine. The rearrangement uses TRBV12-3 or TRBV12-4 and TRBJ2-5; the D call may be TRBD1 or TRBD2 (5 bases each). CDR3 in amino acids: CASSDRRGETQYF. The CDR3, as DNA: TGTGCCAGCAGTGACAGACGAGGGGAGACCCAGTACTTC.